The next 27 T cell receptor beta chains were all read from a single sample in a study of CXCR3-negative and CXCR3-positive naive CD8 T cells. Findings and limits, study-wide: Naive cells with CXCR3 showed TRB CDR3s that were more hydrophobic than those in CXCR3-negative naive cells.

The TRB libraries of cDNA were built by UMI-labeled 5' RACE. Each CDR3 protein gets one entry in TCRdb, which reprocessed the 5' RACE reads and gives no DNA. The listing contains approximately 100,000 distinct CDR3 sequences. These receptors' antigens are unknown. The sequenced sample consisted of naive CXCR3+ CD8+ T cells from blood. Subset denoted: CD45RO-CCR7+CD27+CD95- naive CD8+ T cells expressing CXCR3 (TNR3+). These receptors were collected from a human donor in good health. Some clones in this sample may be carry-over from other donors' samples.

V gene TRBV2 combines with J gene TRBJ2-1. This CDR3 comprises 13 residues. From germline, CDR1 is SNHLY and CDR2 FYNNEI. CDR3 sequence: CASSAQQYNEQFF.

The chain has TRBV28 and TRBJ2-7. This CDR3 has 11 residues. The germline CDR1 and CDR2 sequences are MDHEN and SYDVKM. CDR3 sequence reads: CASGEGYEQYF.

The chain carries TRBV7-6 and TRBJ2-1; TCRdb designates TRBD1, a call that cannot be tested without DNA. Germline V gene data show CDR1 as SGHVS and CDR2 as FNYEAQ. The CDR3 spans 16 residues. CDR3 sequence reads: CASSLSRAAPNNEQFF. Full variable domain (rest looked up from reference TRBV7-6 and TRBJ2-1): GAGVSQSPRYKVTKRGQDVALRCDPISGHVSLYWYRQALGQGPEFLTYFNYEAQQDKSGLPNDRFSAERPEGSISTLTIQRTEQRDSAMYRCASSLSRAAPNNEQFFGPGTRLTVL.

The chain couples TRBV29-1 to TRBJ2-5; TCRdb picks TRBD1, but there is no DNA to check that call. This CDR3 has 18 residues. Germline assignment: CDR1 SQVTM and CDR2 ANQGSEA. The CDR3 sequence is CSVEDYSSRLIGAETQYF.

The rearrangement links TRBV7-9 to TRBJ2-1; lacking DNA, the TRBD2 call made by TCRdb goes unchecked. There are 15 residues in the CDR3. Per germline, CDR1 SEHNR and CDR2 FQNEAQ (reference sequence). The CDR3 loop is CASSLAGLSYNEQFF.

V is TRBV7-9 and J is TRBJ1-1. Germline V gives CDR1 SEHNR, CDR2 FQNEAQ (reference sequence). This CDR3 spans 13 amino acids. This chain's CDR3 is CASSLAPEAEAFF.

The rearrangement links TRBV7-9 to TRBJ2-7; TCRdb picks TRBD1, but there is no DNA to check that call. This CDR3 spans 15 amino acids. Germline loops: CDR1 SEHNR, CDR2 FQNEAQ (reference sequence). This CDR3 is CASSLGTPYSYEQYF.

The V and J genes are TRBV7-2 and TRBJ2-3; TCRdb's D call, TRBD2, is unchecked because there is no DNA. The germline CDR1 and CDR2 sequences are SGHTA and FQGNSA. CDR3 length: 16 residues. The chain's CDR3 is CASSLVSGGPPDTQYF. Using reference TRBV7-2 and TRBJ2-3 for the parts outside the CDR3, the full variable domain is GAGVSQSPSNKVTEKGKDVELRCDPISGHTALYWYRQSLGQGLEFLIYFQGNSAPDKSGLPSDRFSAERTGGSVSTLTIQRTQQEDSAVYLCASSLVSGGPPDTQYFGPGTRLTVL.

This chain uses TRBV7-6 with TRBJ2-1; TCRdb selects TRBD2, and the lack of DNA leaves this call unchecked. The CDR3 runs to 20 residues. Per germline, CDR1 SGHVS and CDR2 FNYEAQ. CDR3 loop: CASSLSPGNRLAQSYNEQFF.

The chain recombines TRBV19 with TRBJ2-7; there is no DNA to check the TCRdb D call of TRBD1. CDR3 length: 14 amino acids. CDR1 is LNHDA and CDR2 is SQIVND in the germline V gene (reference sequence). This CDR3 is CASSTGSPSYEQYF.

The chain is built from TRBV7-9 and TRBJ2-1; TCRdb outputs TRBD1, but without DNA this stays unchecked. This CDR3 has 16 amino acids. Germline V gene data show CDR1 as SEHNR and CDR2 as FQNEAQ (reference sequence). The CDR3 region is CASSVSGGQGYNEQFF.

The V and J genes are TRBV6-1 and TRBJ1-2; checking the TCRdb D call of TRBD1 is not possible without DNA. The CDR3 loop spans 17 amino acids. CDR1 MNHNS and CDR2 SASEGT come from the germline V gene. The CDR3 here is CASSVWDRTMTNYGYTF.

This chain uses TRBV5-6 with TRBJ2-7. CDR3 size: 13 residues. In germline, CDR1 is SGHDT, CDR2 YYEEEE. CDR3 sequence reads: CASSAAHRNEQYF.

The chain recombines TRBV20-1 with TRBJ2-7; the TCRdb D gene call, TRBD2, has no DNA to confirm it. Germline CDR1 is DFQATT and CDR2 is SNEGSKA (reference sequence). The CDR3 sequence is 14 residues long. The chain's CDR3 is CSARGLAGGYEQYF.

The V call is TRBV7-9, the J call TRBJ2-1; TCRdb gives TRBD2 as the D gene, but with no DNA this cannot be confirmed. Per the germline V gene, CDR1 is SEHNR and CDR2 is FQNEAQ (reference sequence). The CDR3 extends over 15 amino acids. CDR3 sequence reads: CASSLAGGLDNEQFF.

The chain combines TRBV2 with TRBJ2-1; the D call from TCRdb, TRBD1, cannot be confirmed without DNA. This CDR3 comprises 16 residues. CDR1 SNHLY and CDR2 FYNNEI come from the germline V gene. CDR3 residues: CATSRDREYSYNEQFF.

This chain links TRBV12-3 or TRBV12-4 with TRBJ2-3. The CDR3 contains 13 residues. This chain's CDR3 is CASRVSLADTQYF.

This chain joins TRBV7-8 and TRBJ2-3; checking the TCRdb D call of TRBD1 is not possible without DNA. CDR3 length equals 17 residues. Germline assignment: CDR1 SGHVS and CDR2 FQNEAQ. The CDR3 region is CASSLTGQGSSADTQYF.

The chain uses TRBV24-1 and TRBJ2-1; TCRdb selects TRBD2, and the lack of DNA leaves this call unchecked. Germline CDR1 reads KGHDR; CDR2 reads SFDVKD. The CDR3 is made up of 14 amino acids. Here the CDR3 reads CATRQGTSGEEQFF.

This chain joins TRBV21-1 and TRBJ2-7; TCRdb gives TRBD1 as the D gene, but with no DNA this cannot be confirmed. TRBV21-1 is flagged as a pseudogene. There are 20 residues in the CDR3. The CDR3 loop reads CASSKGFGKPGVQGPYEQYF.

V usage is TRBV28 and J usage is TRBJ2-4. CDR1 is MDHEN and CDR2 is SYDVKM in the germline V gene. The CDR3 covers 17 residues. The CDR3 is CASSFPNSGVAKNIQYF.

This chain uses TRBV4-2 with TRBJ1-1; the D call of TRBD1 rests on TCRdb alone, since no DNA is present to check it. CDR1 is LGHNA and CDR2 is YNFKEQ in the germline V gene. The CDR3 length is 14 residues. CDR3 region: CASSPPGGPVGAFF.

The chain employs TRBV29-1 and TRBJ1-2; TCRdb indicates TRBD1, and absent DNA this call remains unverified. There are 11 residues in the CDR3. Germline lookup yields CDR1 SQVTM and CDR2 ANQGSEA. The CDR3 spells CSVIQGYGYTF.

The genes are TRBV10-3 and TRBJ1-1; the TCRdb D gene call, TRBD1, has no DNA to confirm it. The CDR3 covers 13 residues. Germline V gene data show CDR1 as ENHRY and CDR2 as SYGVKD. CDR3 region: CAISEGGGIEAFF.

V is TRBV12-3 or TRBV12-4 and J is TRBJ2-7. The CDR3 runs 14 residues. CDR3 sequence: CASSLALTGYEQYF.

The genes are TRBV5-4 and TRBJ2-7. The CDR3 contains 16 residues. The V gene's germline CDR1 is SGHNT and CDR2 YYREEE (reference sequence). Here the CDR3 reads CASSLVQAGGPREQYF. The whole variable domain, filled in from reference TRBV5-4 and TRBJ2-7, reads ETGVTQSPTHLIKTRGQQVTLRCSSQSGHNTVSWYQQALGQGPQFIFQYYREEENGRGNFPPRFSGLQFPNYSSELNVNALELDDSALYLCASSLVQAGGPREQYFGPGTRLTVT.

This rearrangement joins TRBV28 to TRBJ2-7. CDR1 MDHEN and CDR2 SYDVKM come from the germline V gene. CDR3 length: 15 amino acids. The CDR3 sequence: CASRNTIGLNYEQYF.